The 4 T cell receptor beta chains below were found in one sample sequenced in a study of Ad26.COV2.S vaccination and SARS-CoV-2 variants (dated by TCRdb to the early 2020s). This sample's treatment or condition label indicates: about 20 received Ad26.COV2.S at low or high dose, single or two shots; a few received placebo; per-sample allocation not given. Repertoires of vaccine and placebo recipients were sequenced from samples taken on day 63 after the first injection. Library prep was done by the immunoSEQ multiplex PCR assay. In its TCRdb copy, this immuneACCESS table keeps in-frame sequences only and misses some clones. Where compared with another copy, unresolved V genes explain less than half of these, and the others have no known cause. In all, the sample holds 300,000 to 400,000 clones, and just over 85% of those were seen once. The top ten constitute 1.9% of the sample. The source was peripheral blood, collected in a trial of Ad26.COV2.S vaccine versus placebo. Source of these receptors: a person aged 18-65 years who received the Ad26.COV2.S COVID-19 vaccine or a placebo.

Only one count was recorded for this clone. The chain uses TRBV7-9 and TRBJ2-3, with D unresolved. CDR1 and CDR2 (germline): SEHNR, FQNEAQ (reference sequence). V shed 4 bases and J shed 4 bases, with 12 bases lying between them. The CDR3 is 14 amino acids. The CDR3 nucleotides are TGTGCCAGCAGCTCCCACCGTGACCCAGATACGCAGTATTTT. Protein product: CASSSHRDPDTQYF.

To note about this clone: The germline gene is not matched at one end of the junction; a read error may be the cause. The chain is built from TRBV7-6 and TRBJ2-2; tentative D call: TRBD1 (5 bases). CDR1 and CDR2 from the germline V gene are SGHVS and FNYEAQ. There are 15 residues in the CDR3. CDR3 residues: CASSSSQGNIGELFF. The DNA for the CDR3 is TGTGCCAGCAGCTCAAGTCAGGGTAACATCGGGGAGCTGTTTTTT. Looking up the rest from reference TRBV7-6 and TRBJ2-2 gives the full variable domain: GAGVSQSPRYKVTKRGQDVALRCDPISGHVSLYWYRQALGQGPEFLTYFNYEAQQDKSGLPNDRFSAERPEGSISTLTIQRTEQRDSAMYRCASSSSQGNIGELFFGEGSRLTVL.

This rearrangement joins TRBV19 to TRBJ1-2, with TRBD1 identical over 10 bases. Germline CDR1 reads LNHDA; CDR2 reads SQIVND (reference sequence). CDR3 length: 17 residues. After removal of 4 bases from V and 3 bases from J, the junction contained 11 bases not matched to a gene. The CDR3 DNA reads TGTGCCAGTAGTACCACCATGACAGGGGGCGAATACTATGGCTACACCTTC. It codes for CASSTTMTGGEYYGYTF.

The chain couples TRBV4-2 to TRBJ1-2; TRBD1 matches at 10 bases. Germline-derived CDR1 and CDR2 are LGHNA and YNFKEQ. V lost 3 bases, J lost 2 bases, and 3 bases stayed unmatched. The CDR3 loop spans 15 amino acids. Written as DNA, the CDR3 is TGTGCCAGCAGCCACGACAGGGGGCAAAACTATGGCTACACCTTC. It yields the protein CASSHDRGQNYGYTF.